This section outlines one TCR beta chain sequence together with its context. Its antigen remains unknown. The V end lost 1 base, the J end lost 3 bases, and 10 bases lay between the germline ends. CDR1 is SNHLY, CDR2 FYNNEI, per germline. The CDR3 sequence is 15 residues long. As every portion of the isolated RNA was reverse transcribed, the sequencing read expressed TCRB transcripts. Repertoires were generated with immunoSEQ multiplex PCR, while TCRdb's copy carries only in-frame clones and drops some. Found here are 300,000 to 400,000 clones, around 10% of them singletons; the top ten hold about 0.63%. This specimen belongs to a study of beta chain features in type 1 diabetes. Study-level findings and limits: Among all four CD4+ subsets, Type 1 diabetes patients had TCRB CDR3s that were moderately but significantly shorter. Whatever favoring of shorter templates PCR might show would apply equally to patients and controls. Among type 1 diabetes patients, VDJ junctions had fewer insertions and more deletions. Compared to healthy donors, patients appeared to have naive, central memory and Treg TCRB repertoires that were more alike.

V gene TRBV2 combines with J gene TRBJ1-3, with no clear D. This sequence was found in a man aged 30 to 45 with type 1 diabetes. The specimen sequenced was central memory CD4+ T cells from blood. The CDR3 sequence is CASSEGERVGNTIYF. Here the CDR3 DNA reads TGTGCCAGCAGTGAAGGGGAAAGAGTTGGAAACACCATATATTTT.